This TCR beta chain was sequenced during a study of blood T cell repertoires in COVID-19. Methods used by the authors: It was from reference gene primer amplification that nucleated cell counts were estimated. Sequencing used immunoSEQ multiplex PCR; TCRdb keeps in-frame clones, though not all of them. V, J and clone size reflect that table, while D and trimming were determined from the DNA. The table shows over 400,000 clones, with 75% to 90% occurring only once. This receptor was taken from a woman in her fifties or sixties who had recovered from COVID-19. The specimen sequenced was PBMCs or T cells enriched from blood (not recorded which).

CDR3 sequence reads: CASSLGDREDSPLHF. CDR3 sequence (DNA): TGTGCCAGCAGCTTGGGGGACAGGGAAGATTCACCCCTCCACTTT. The rearrangement uses TRBV5-6 and TRBJ1-6, with 9 nucleotides matching TRBD1. CDR1 SGHDT and CDR2 YYEEEE come from the germline V gene. J lost 8 bases, V lost 0 bases, and 3 bases had no gene match. The CDR3 is made up of 15 amino acids.